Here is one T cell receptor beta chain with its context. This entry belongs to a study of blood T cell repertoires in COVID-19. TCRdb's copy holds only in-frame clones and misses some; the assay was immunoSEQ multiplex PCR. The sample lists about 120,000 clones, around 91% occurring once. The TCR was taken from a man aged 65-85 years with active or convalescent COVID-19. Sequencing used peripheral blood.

In DNA, the CDR3 is TGTGCCAGCAGCGTGACAGGGGTCTATGGCTACACCTTC. Residues: CASSVTGVYGYTF. The chain carries TRBV6-5 and TRBJ1-2; TRBD1 aligns across 8 bases. J was trimmed by 4 bases and V by 6 bases; bases with no gene match: 4. Per the germline V gene, CDR1 is MNHEY and CDR2 is SVGAGI. The CDR3 contains 13 residues.